The present entry profiles one T cell receptor beta chain with its context. The data are from a study of blood T cell repertoires in COVID-19. Study background: The samples span acute and convalescent COVID-19 from the United States, Italy and Spain. PBMCs, B-cell-depleted T cells, or T cells were the source of the cDNA or gDNA that made up the material.

Libraries were prepared by immunoSEQ multiplex PCR; TCRdb keeps only in-frame clonotypes and omits some of them. The data hold 95,000 to 100,000 clones, with about 92% observed a single time. Trimming stripped 4 bases from V and 2 bases from J, with 17 bases between. Germline assignment: CDR1 SGHNT and CDR2 YYREEE (reference sequence). The CDR3 has 16 amino acids. Input material: peripheral blood. This chain joins TRBV5-4 and TRBJ2-3; a weak D match, TRBD2 (6 bases). This sequence originates from a man aged 45-60 years with active COVID-19. CDR3 coding DNA: TGTGCCAGCAGCCCGGTAGGGGCGGGGTTCACAGATACGCAGTATTTT. Translated, it gives CASSPVGAGFTDTQYF.